The rows below give T cell receptor beta chains drawn from one sample of a study of radiotherapy plus CTLA-4 blockade in lung cancer. Measured with immunoSEQ multiplex PCR; TCRdb has only the in-frame clones, and not every one. Of approximately 40,000 clones in the sample, roughly 85% were seen once. The sample here was peripheral blood, taken from a patient treated with radiotherapy plus ipilimumab. The receptors were sampled from a human donor with non-small cell lung cancer whose response to radiotherapy plus ipilimumab could not be evaluated. CDR3s include the opening cysteine and the closing phenylalanine or tryptophan. A D gene is named only where the DNA matches it firmly. Size values are once, few and many counts, or a class for expanded clones, and some rows have none.

V,D,size,J,CDR3,DNA
TRBV27,.,.,TRBJ1-1,CASRSYQGTEAFF,TGTGCCAGCAGATCGTACCAGGGAACTGAAGCTTTCTTT
TRBV9,.,.,TRBJ2-1,CASSVAQGEQFF,TGTGCCAGCAGCGTAGCTCAGGGTGAGCAGTTCTTC
TRBV2,TRBD2,.,TRBJ2-3,CASSTSGGPPTQYF,TGTGCCAGCAGTACTAGCGGGGGGCCACCTACGCAGTATTTT
TRBV5-8,TRBD2,.,TRBJ2-6,CASSFGGAVWANVLTF,TGTGCCAGCAGCTTCGGGGGGGCAGTGTGGGCCAACGTCCTGACTTTC
TRBV30,.,.,TRBJ2-7,CAWTMAKEPYEQYF,TGTGCCTGGACTATGGCCAAGGAGCCCTACGAGCAGTACTTC
TRBV5-1,TRBD2,.,TRBJ2-2,CASSLGGAGAPGELFF,TGCGCCAGCAGCTTGGGGGGAGCGGGAGCTCCCGGGGAGCTGTTTTTT
TRBV27,TRBD1,.,TRBJ1-1,CASSLVMGQGLTEAFF,TGTGCCAGCAGTTTAGTTATGGGACAGGGGTTGACTGAAGCTTTCTTT
TRBV10-3,.,.,TRBJ1-1,CAITGDSRAVTEAFF,TGTGCCATCACCGGGGACTCCCGGGCGGTCACTGAAGCTTTCTTT
TRBV27,.,few,TRBJ2-6,CASWGGGWAGANVLTF,TGTGCCAGCTGGGGAGGGGGGTGGGCTGGGGCCAACGTCCTGACTTTC
TRBV28,TRBD1,.,TRBJ2-1,CASSSGTGGPNEQFF,TGTGCCAGCAGTTCCGGGACAGGGGGCCCGAATGAGCAGTTCTTC
TRBV6-1,.,.,TRBJ2-1,CASSETPTSGNEQFF,TGTGCCAGCAGTGAAACGCCGACCTCGGGTAATGAGCAGTTCTTC
TRBV10-3,.,.,TRBJ1-2,CAISGTGYGYTF,TGTGCCATCAGTGGAACAGGGTATGGCTACACCTTC
TRBV7-7,.,.,TRBJ2-1,CASSLLASSYNEQFF,TGTGCTAGCAGCTTACTAGCCAGCTCCTACAATGAGCAGTTCTTC
TRBV5-4,.,.,TRBJ1-2,CASSTDGYGYTF,TGTGCCAGCAGCACCGACGGGTATGGCTACACCTTC
TRBV6-1,TRBD1,.,TRBJ1-5,CASSRDRGRDQPQHF,TGTGCCAGCAGTCGGGACAGGGGGCGTGATCAGCCCCAGCATTTT
TRBV11-2,.,.,TRBJ2-7,CASRRTGEYEQYF,TGTGCCAGCAGACGCACGGGGGAATACGAGCAGTACTTC
TRBV6-6,TRBD2,.,TRBJ2-1,CASSSGGPGNEQFF,TGTGCCAGCAGTTCGGGGGGGCCGGGGAATGAGCAGTTCTTC
TRBV7-9,.,.,TRBJ1-2,CASSLGAGYTF,TGTGCCAGCAGCTTAGGAGCGGGCTACACCTTC
TRBV25-1,TRBD1,.,TRBJ1-2,CASSGQGQGYGYTF,TGTGCCAGCAGTGGACAGGGTCAGGGCTATGGCTACACCTTC
TRBV6-1,.,.,TRBJ2-7,CASSEADSGIYEQYF,TGTGCCAGCAGTGAAGCGGATAGCGGAATCTACGAGCAGTACTTC
TRBV10-3,.,once,TRBJ2-5,CAISGLVSETQYF,TGTGCCATCAGTGGACTAGTGAGCGAGACCCAGTACTTC
TRBV10-3,TRBD2,.,TRBJ2-7,CAIQAGGYEQYF,TGTGCCATCCAGGCGGGGGGGTACGAGCAGTACTTC
TRBV7-9,TRBD2,.,TRBJ2-3,CASSGGLARTDTQYF,TGTGCCAGCAGCGGTGGACTAGCGAGGACAGATACGCAGTATTTT
TRBV6-4,TRBD2,.,TRBJ2-5,CARRGLGQETQYF,TGTGCCAGGAGAGGACTAGGCCAAGAGACCCAGTACTTC
TRBV6-4,.,.,TRBJ1-1,CASSEQGGSEAFF,TGTGCCAGCAGTGAACAAGGGGGATCTGAAGCTTTCTTT
TRBV4-1,.,once,TRBJ2-3,CASSPRQDSSTDTQYF,TGCGCCAGCAGCCCTAGGCAGGACTCTAGCACAGATACGCAGTATTTT
TRBV5-5,TRBD1,.,TRBJ1-2,CASSPGQGDGYTF,TGTGCCAGCAGCCCGGGACAGGGGGATGGCTACACCTTC
TRBV18,TRBD1,.,TRBJ1-1,CASSLGQGAQAEAFF,TGTGCCAGCTCACTGGGACAGGGGGCGCAGGCTGAAGCTTTCTTT
TRBV27,.,.,TRBJ1-2,CASSLPRGDYGYTF,TGTGCCAGCAGTTTACCCCGGGGGGACTATGGCTACACCTTC
TRBV7-9,.,.,TRBJ1-6,CARTPRGSPLHF,TGTGCCAGGACCCCGAGAGGTTCACCCCTCCACTTT
TRBV5-1,TRBD1,.,TRBJ2-7,CASSLTGEGQYF,TGCGCCAGCAGCCTTACAGGGGAAGGGCAGTACTTC
TRBV7-8,TRBD1,.,TRBJ2-1,CASSSTRDRGLDEQFF,TGTGCCAGCAGCTCCACCCGGGACAGGGGGCTCGATGAGCAGTTCTTC
TRBV5-1,.,once,TRBJ2-4,CASSLEGGGIHIQYF,TGCGCCAGCAGCTTGGAAGGGGGGGGGATACACATTCAGTACTTC
TRBV19,.,.,TRBJ2-2,CASSIGGDGELFF,TGTGCCAGTAGTATAGGGGGGGACGGGGAGCTGTTTTTT
TRBV7-9,TRBD1,once,TRBJ2-7,CASSSYEGASYEQYF,TGTGCCAGCAGCTCCTATGAGGGGGCTTCCTACGAGCAGTACTTC
TRBV4-3,TRBD1,.,TRBJ1-4,CASSQWTGGEEKLFF,TGCGCCAGCAGCCAGTGGACAGGGGGAGAAGAAAAACTGTTTTTT
TRBV4-2,.,.,TRBJ1-1,CAVVAAMNTEAFF,TGTGCCGTAGTAGCGGCCATGAACACTGAAGCTTTCTTT
TRBV13,.,.,TRBJ2-3,CASSLRLGRTDTQYF,TGTGCCAGCAGCCTACGACTAGGGAGGACAGATACGCAGTATTTT
TRBV28,TRBD1,.,TRBJ1-1,CASRIARQGFTEAFF,TGTGCCAGCAGGATTGCCCGACAGGGGTTCACTGAAGCTTTCTTT
TRBV4-2,TRBD1,.,TRBJ2-7,CATRPGTGLEDEQYF,TGTGCCACGAGGCCCGGGACAGGCCTCGAGGACGAGCAGTACTTC
TRBV5-6,TRBD1,.,TRBJ2-7,CASSFPGGSLYEQYF,TGTGCCAGCAGCTTTCCAGGGGGATCTCTCTACGAGCAGTACTTC
TRBV10-2,TRBD2,.,TRBJ2-1,CASSESAGGFYNEQFF,TGCGCCAGCAGTGAGTCAGCGGGAGGTTTCTACAATGAGCAGTTCTTC
TRBV2,TRBD1,.,TRBJ1-2,CASSATTGGYGYTF,TGTGCCAGCAGTGCAACAACAGGGGGCTATGGCTACACCTTC
TRBV19,TRBD2,.,TRBJ2-3,CASSVGLAGDTQYF,TGTGCCAGTAGTGTAGGACTAGCGGGAGATACGCAGTATTTT
TRBV2,.,.,TRBJ1-5,CASNQGLNQPQHF,TGTGCCAGCAACCAGGGCCTCAATCAGCCCCAGCATTTT
TRBV18,.,.,TRBJ2-2,CASSPRLTGNTGELFF,TGTGCCAGCTCACCAAGACTGACAGGGAACACCGGGGAGCTGTTTTTT
TRBV10-3,.,.,TRBJ2-2,CAAGQTLQAGELFF,TGTGCCGCAGGGCAAACGTTGCAGGCCGGGGAGCTGTTTTTT
TRBV28,TRBD1,.,TRBJ1-1,CASSPTGGRWTEAFF,TGTGCCAGCAGTCCGACAGGGGGGAGGTGGACTGAAGCTTTCTTT
TRBV4-1,TRBD1,medium-sized,TRBJ2-7,CASSQDRTPGQGAKYF,TGCGCCAGCAGCCAAGATCGCACCCCGGGACAGGGGGCAAAGTACTTC
TRBV5-4,.,once,TRBJ2-7,CEGSYEQYF,TGCGAGGGTAGCTACGAGCAGTACTTC
TRBV6-5,TRBD1,.,TRBJ2-5,CASSYSKGDRETQYF,TGTGCCAGCAGTTACTCGAAGGGGGACAGGGAGACCCAGTACTTC
TRBV6-5,.,.,TRBJ1-5,CASSSRGGNQPQHF,TGTGCCAGCAGTTCCCGGGGAGGCAATCAGCCCCAGCATTTT
TRBV7-3,TRBD2,.,TRBJ2-3,CASSLTSGTDTQYF,TGTGCCAGCAGCTTAACTAGCGGGACAGATACGCAGTATTTT